Below, one T cell receptor (beta chain) is given with its context. These data are taken from a study of control samples from healthy donors and cancer patients. The method was immunoSEQ multiplex PCR; TCRdb's version includes in-frame clones alone and lacks a portion of them. Of approximately 100,000 clones in the sample, around nine tenths were seen once. Trimming took 3 bases from V and 6 from J, leaving 15 bases between them. This CDR3 contains 15 residues. Germline V gene lookup returns CDR1 LGHDT and CDR2 YNNKEL (reference sequence). This chain joins TRBV3-1 (or the pseudogene TRBV3-2) and TRBJ1-5; D possibly corresponds to TRBD1 (6 bases). This sequence was found in a human donor in good health. The donor label of this sample is uncertain. The sequencing sample was made of blood. The CDR3 loop reads CASSHTGGAGQPQHF. The CDR3 DNA reads TGTGCCAGCAGCCATACCGGGGGCGCAGGTCAGCCCCAGCATTTT.